A single sample gave rise to the 18 T cell receptor beta chains below, sequenced in a study of CD8+ T cells in alopecia areata. cDNA serving as the sequencing template came from extracted, reverse transcribed RNA. Assay used: immunoSEQ multiplex PCR; TCRdb lists only in-frame clones, some missing. Of over 100,000 clones in the sample, about 46% were seen once. The specimen comprised CD8+ T cells sorted from blood, sampled at week 0. These receptor sequences come from a human donor with alopecia areata.

V usage is TRBV4-1 and J usage is TRBJ1-2; 8 nucleotides match TRBD1. The V and J ends lost 1 base and 5 bases, in that order; junction bases with no gene match: 6. The CDR3 covers 15 residues. The V gene's germline CDR1 is MGHRA and CDR2 YSYEKL. The CDR3 coding sequence is TGCGCCAGCAGCCAAGGGACAGGGATGGGGTATGGCTACACCTTC. It translates to CASSQGTGMGYGYTF.

V gene TRBV4-2 combines with J gene TRBJ2-2, with D perhaps matching TRBD2 (5 bases). Per the germline V gene, CDR1 is LGHNA and CDR2 is YNFKEQ. The CDR3 length is 16 residues. The V gene lost 2 bases and the J gene lost 2 bases, with 12 bases spanning the gap. In DNA, the CDR3 is TGTGCCAGCAGCCAACTCACGGACTTTAACACCGGGGAGCTGTTTTTT. Translating gives CASSQLTDFNTGELFF.

The chain joins TRBV4-3 to TRBJ2-3, with 9 nucleotides matching TRBD2. Germline lookup yields CDR1 LGHNA and CDR2 YSLEER. This CDR3 is 17 amino acids long. V shed 0 bases, J shed 3 bases, and the junction held 7 bases outside the gene matches. This chain's CDR3 is CASSQDRAGGSTDTQYF. In DNA, the CDR3 is TGCGCCAGCAGCCAAGATAGAGCGGGGGGATCAACAGATACGCAGTATTTT.

This chain uses TRBV14 with TRBJ2-5; D is undetermined. The CDR3 has 12 amino acids. The V and J ends lost 1 base and 2 bases respectively, with 2 bases between them. Germline V CDR1 and CDR2: SGHDN, FVKESK. CDR3 amino acids: CASSQVQETQYF. The CDR3 nucleotides are TGTGCCAGCAGCCAAGTTCAAGAGACCCAGTACTTC.

This chain joins TRBV9 and TRBJ2-3; D gene uncertain. With 3 bases removed from V and 6 bases from J, the gap between germline ends came to 8 bases. CDR3 length equals 12 residues. Looked up from germline, CDR1 is SGDLS and CDR2 is YYNGEE. The CDR3 sequence is CASSDLLDTQYF. As DNA, the CDR3 is TGTGCCAGCAGCGACCTCCTTGATACGCAGTATTTT.

CDR3 amino acids: CSVEDLVDTQYF. The CDR3 coding sequence is TGCAGCGTTGAAGATCTTGTGGATACGCAGTATTTT. The rearrangement links TRBV29-1 to TRBJ2-3; D remains ambiguous. V dropped 0 bases and J dropped 6 bases, with 7 bases sitting between them. CDR1 and CDR2 from the germline V gene are SQVTM and ANQGSEA. The CDR3 is 12 amino acids.

This clone was seen more than once but under ten times. The chain is built from TRBV27 and TRBJ2-3, with D possibly matching TRBD1 (6 bases). Germline assignment: CDR1 MNHEY and CDR2 SMNVEV (reference sequence). The CDR3 runs to 14 residues. Trimming took off 6 bases at V and 4 bases at J, with 14 bases between the two ends. CDR3: CASRYRVSPDTQYF. The CDR3 DNA sequence: TGTGCCAGCAGGTACAGGGTGTCCCCAGATACGCAGTATTTT.

This chain connects TRBV30 to TRBJ2-3, with D possibly being TRBD2 (6 bases). The CDR3 has 13 residues. Per germline, CDR1 GTSNPN and CDR2 SVGIG (reference sequence). Trimming took 0 bases from V and 6 from J, leaving 10 bases between them. As DNA, the CDR3 is TGTGCCTGGAGTGTCGGAGGGTACGATACGCAGTATTTT. Translated: CAWSVGGYDTQYF. The variable domain in full, with the rest retrieved from reference TRBV30 and TRBJ2-3, is SQTIHQWPATLVQPVGSPLSLECTVEGTSNPNLYWYRQAAGRGLQLLFYSVGIGQISSEVPQNLSASRPQDRQFILSSKKLLLSDSGFYLCAWSVGGYDTQYFGPGTRLTVL.

This clone showed up just a few times. The gene calls are TRBV29-1 and TRBJ2-2, with D hard to call. V was pared by 0 bases and J by 3 bases, with 5 bases between. CDR1 is SQVTM, CDR2 ANQGSEA, per germline. The CDR3 runs 13 residues. The CDR3 loop is CSVEDIDTGELFF. The CDR3 bases are TGCAGCGTTGAAGATATTGACACCGGGGAGCTGTTTTTT.

The chain carries TRBV29-1 and TRBJ2-3; unclear D gene. CDR1 is SQVTM, CDR2 ANQGSEA, per germline. The V end lost 3 bases, the J end lost 0 bases, and 7 bases lay between the germline ends. CDR3 size: 13 residues. The chain's CDR3 is CSVDSLSTDTQYF. The CDR3 bases are TGCAGCGTTGATTCACTTAGCACAGATACGCAGTATTTT.

The chain recombines TRBV5-6 with TRBJ2-1; no definite D call. The CDR3 has 11 amino acids. Germline CDR1 SGHDT, CDR2 YYEEEE. V dropped 2 bases and J dropped 10 bases, with 7 bases sitting between them. CDR3 region: CASSLGWEQFF. The DNA for the CDR3 is TGTGCCAGCAGCTTAGGATGGGAGCAGTTCTTC.

This sequence joins TRBV6-5 and TRBJ1-2; D is ambiguous. Germline V CDR1 and CDR2: MNHEY, SVGAGI. Trimming removed 0 bases from V and 1 base from J, with 12 bases in between. CDR3 length: 16 amino acids. CDR3 residues: CASSYSPRRINYGYTF. DNA of the CDR3: TGTGCCAGCAGTTACTCTCCTAGACGGATTAACTATGGCTACACCTTC.

This rearrangement joins TRBV10-3 to TRBJ2-3, with 7 nucleotides matching TRBD2. Germline lookup yields CDR1 ENHRY and CDR2 SYGVKD. After removal of 0 bases from V and 3 bases from J, the junction contained 6 bases not matched to a gene. The CDR3 totals 16 residues. The CDR3 sequence is CAISESLSGETDTQYF. The CDR3 nucleotides are TGTGCCATCAGTGAGTCGTTGAGCGGGGAAACAGATACGCAGTATTTT.

This clone was found a few times. The chain combines TRBV7-8 with TRBJ1-5, with a weak D call TRBD1 (5 bases). The CDR3 is 16 amino acids. V was pared by 0 bases and J by 2 bases, with 11 bases between. Germline assignment: CDR1 SGHVS and CDR2 FQNEAQ. The DNA of the CDR3 is TGTGCCAGCAGCTTAGCCAGGGATTTTGGCAATCAGCCCCAGCATTTT. Translating it yields CASSLARDFGNQPQHF.

The chain carries TRBV23-1 and TRBJ2-7; TRBD1 matches at 10 bases. TRBV23-1 is noted as an ORF with a role that remains uncertain. V shed 2 bases and J 3 bases; nucleotides not matched to a gene: 13. The CDR3 spans 18 residues. The CDR3 bases are TGCGCCAGCAGTCAAACGAAATTGACCGGGACAGGGGACTACGAGCAGTACTTC. Its protein is CASSQTKLTGTGDYEQYF.

The DNA of the CDR3 is TGTGCCAGCAGCTTCCGGGATGGTAACAATGAGCAGTTCTTC. Translated: CASSFRDGNNEQFF. This chain joins TRBV5-6 and TRBJ2-1; possible D gene TRBD2, 5 bases. The CDR3 spans 14 residues. V gave up 2 bases and J gave up 5 bases, with 11 bases separating them. Germline V lookup: CDR1 SGHDT, CDR2 YYEEEE.

The gene calls are TRBV4-3 and TRBJ1-2; D remains unclear. The V gene lost 0 bases and the J gene lost 4 bases, with 9 bases spanning the gap. This CDR3 has 14 amino acids. Germline CDR1 reads LGHNA; CDR2 reads YSLEER. DNA of the CDR3: TGCGCCAGCAGCCAAGATCATTCTACCTATGGCTACACCTTC. Protein product: CASSQDHSTYGYTF.

The gene calls are TRBV19 and TRBJ1-1; no firm D call. V lost 7 bases and J lost 1, with 10 bases in between. The CDR3 has 13 residues. CDR1 is LNHDA and CDR2 is SQIVND in the germline V gene (reference sequence). The CDR3 sequence: CASIRAGNTEAFF. The CDR3 DNA sequence: TGTGCCAGTATACGGGCGGGGAACACTGAAGCTTTCTTT.